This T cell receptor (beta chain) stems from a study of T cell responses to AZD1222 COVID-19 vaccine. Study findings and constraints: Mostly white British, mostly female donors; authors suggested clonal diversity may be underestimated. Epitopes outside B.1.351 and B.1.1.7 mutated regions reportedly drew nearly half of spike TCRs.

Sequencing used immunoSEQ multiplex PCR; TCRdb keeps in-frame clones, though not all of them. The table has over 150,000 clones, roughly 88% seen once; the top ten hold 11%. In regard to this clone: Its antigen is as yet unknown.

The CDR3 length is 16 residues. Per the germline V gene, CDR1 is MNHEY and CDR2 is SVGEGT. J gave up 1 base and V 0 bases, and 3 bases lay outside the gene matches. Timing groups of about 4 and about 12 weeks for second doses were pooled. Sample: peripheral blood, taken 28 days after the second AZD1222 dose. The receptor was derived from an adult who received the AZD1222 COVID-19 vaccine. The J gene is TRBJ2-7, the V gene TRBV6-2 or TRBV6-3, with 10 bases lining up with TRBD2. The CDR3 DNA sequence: TGTGCCAGCAGTTACTCTCGACTAGCGGGTTCCTACGAGCAGTACTTC. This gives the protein CASSYSRLAGSYEQYF.